This passage covers 24 T cell receptor beta chains from one sample sequenced in a study of Graves' ophthalmopathy and Graves' hyperthyroidism. Amplification from RNA transcripts yielded the TCR beta CDR3 regions. HTBI-primed first-round RT-PCR preceded second-round multiplex PCR. TCRdb analysed the multiplex PCR reads with MiXCR anew, one entry per CDR3 protein. The sample has roughly 480,000 distinct CDR3 sequences; roughly an eighth are singletons. The sample taken for sequencing was blood. All receptors come from a woman aged 25 to 39 with Graves' ophthalmopathy.

This clonotype was counted at least ten times. J is TRBJ1-4 and V is TRBV19; D remains unclear. Per germline, CDR1 LNHDA and CDR2 SQIVND (reference sequence). CDR3 length: 13 amino acids. V gave up 3 bases and J gave up 7 bases, with 9 bases separating them. CDR3 in amino acids: CASSIGGSEKLFF. In DNA form, the CDR3 reads TGTGCCAGTAGTATCGGAGGAAGTGAAAAACTGTTTTTT.

This clonotype was detected ten times or more. The V gene is TRBV6-5, the J gene TRBJ2-7; D is ambiguous. The CDR3 is 12 residues long. Trimming pared 3 bases from V and 4 bases from J, leaving 7 bases between. The germline CDR1 and CDR2 sequences are MNHEY and SVGAGI. The CDR3 here is CASSYREYEQYF. The CDR3 DNA follows: TGTGCCAGCAGTTATAGGGAATACGAGCAGTACTTC.

This clonotype was detected many times. The chain couples TRBV6-5 to TRBJ2-7, with 9 bases lining up with TRBD1. The CDR3 length is 16 residues. The germline V gene has CDR1 MNHEY and CDR2 SVGAGI. Losses at the gene ends were 0 bases for V and 5 bases for J; bases not matched to a gene: 8. CDR3 nucleotides: TGTGCCAGCAGTTACTCGACCGGGACAGGGTTCCACGAGCAGTACTTC. Translated: CASSYSTGTGFHEQYF.

This clonotype was seen at least ten times. The rearrangement links TRBV20-1 to TRBJ2-7; 11 bases are a match to TRBD2. Germline CDR1 reads DFQATT; CDR2 reads SNEGSKA (reference sequence). The CDR3 is 14 residues long. Unmatched junction bases numbered 8, after V lost 6 bases and J lost 4 bases. CDR3 sequence reads: CSASGTSGLYEQYF. DNA of the CDR3: TGCAGTGCCAGTGGGACTAGCGGTCTATACGAGCAGTACTTC.

This clonotype came up many times. This chain uses TRBV27 with TRBJ2-5, with D maybe TRBD2 (6 bases). The CDR3 is 17 amino acids. V lost 0 bases and J lost 2, with 16 bases in between. Germline CDR1 and CDR2: MNHEY and SMNVEV (reference sequence). In DNA, the CDR3 is TGTGCCAGCAGTTTATCGGTCCCTACCCGGGGGCAAGAGACCCAGTACTTC. Protein product: CASSLSVPTRGQETQYF.

In this sample, this clonotype turned up a few times. The chain recombines TRBV6-1 with TRBJ1-5, with D perhaps matching TRBD1 (5 bases). The CDR3 loop spans 12 amino acids. V was shortened by 9 bases and J by 6 bases, with 12 bases between the two germline ends. Germline-derived CDR1 and CDR2 are MNHNS and SASEGT. The CDR3 protein is CASWGAGQPQHF. The CDR3 DNA reads as TGTGCCAGTTGGGGCGCCGGTCAGCCCCAGCATTTT.

This clonotype was seen ten or more times. The V gene is TRBV28, the J gene TRBJ2-6, with D possibly matching TRBD2 (6 bases). The germline V gene encodes CDR1 MDHEN and CDR2 SYDVKM. Trimming cost V 11 bases and J 0 bases, with 17 bases left between them. CDR3 size: 16 residues. The CDR3 nucleotides are TGTGCCGCTGGGGGGACGACTACCTCTGGGGCCAACGTCCTGACTTTC. Protein: CAAGGTTTSGANVLTF.

This clonotype was counted at least ten times. The rearrangement uses TRBV5-1 and TRBJ2-4; a weak D match, TRBD1 (6 bases). The CDR3 is made up of 17 amino acids. CDR1 SGHRS and CDR2 YFSETQ come from the germline V gene. Trimming removed 1 base from V and 3 bases from J, with 17 bases in between. The CDR3 DNA is TGCGCCAGCAGCTTGAACCAGGGGAAATTTGGCAAAAACATTCAGTACTTC. Translating it yields CASSLNQGKFGKNIQYF.

This clonotype showed up many times. This chain uses TRBV6-1 with TRBJ1-2, with D perhaps matching TRBD1 (6 bases). This CDR3 is 11 amino acids long. CDR1 and CDR2 (germline): MNHNS, SASEGT. The V end lost 8 bases, the J end lost 4 bases, and 8 bases lay between the germline ends. CDR3 bases: TGTGCCAGCGGGGGCGGCTATGGCTACACCTTC. It codes for CASGGGYGYTF.

This clonotype appeared many times. The chain combines TRBV28 with TRBJ2-7; 11 bases align to TRBD2. Per the germline V gene, CDR1 is MDHEN and CDR2 is SYDVKM. V lost 6 bases to trimming and J lost 2 bases; unmatched junction nucleotides: 6. CDR3 length: 15 amino acids. CDR3 nucleotide sequence: TGTGCCAGCAGCGTTATAGCGGGGGGGCCCTACGAGCAGTACTTC. Its translation: CASSVIAGGPYEQYF.

J is TRBJ2-7 and V is TRBV13; D call uncertain. Germline assignment: CDR1 PRHDT and CDR2 FYEKMQ (reference sequence). The CDR3 has 15 residues. Trimming took 0 bases from V and 1 from J, leaving 10 bases between them. CDR3 loop: CASSLGGSMSYEQYF. DNA for the CDR3: TGTGCCAGCAGCTTAGGCGGATCCATGTCCTACGAGCAGTACTTC.

This rearrangement joins TRBV7-8 to TRBJ2-7, with TRBD1 as a possible D gene (6 bases). The CDR3 consists of 15 residues. Between the trimmed V and J ends, which lost 2 bases and 2 bases, there was a span of 13 bases. CDR1 and CDR2 from the germline V gene are SGHVS and FQNEAQ. CDR3 nucleotides: TGTGCCAGCAGCTTATCCGGACAGAAGACCTACGAGCAGTACTTC. Encoded protein: CASSLSGQKTYEQYF.

This clonotype came up many times. This chain connects TRBV18 to TRBJ1-1; possible D gene TRBD1, 5 bases. The V and J ends lost 0 bases and 7 bases respectively, with 9 bases between them. The CDR3 has 13 residues. Germline V gene data show CDR1 as KGHSH and CDR2 as LQKENI. CDR3 loop: CASSPPPGLEAFF. The DNA of the CDR3 is TGTGCCAGCTCACCACCGCCGGGACTTGAAGCTTTCTTT.

This clonotype occurred many times. The V and J genes are TRBV6-5 and TRBJ1-2, with D perhaps matching TRBD1 (5 bases). The CDR3 extends over 15 amino acids. CDR1 is MNHEY and CDR2 is SVGAGI in the germline V gene. The V end was cut by 3 bases, the J end by 0 bases, with 11 bases between. The CDR3 reads CASSYEDKANYGYTF. CDR3 nucleotides: TGTGCCAGCAGTTATGAGGACAAAGCTAACTATGGCTACACCTTC.

This clonotype came up many times. The chain has TRBV4-2 and TRBJ2-7; 10 nucleotides match TRBD2. The CDR3 is 15 residues long. V lost 4 bases to trimming and J lost 2 bases; unmatched junction nucleotides: 5. Germline CDR1 and CDR2: LGHNA and YNFKEQ. The CDR3 spells CASSPGTSATYEQYF. CDR3 DNA sequence: TGTGCCAGCAGCCCTGGGACTAGCGCTACCTACGAGCAGTACTTC.

The chain combines TRBV2 with TRBJ2-5; TRBD2 might be the D (5 bases). V gave up 5 bases and J gave up 5 bases, with 15 bases separating them. The V gene's germline CDR1 is SNHLY and CDR2 FYNNEI. CDR3 length: 14 amino acids. The CDR3 protein is CASSFDRGRETQYF. The CDR3 coding sequence is TGTGCCAGCAGTTTCGACCGGGGTCGGGAGACCCAGTACTTC.

J is TRBJ1-1 and V is TRBV5-5; D is perhaps TRBD1 (5 bases). There are 16 residues in the CDR3. Germline V gene data show CDR1 as SGHKS and CDR2 as YYEKEE (reference sequence). V was clipped by 1 base and J by 2 bases, with 15 bases between them. The CDR3 DNA sequence: TGTGCCAGCAGCTTGTCTCCGCAGGGAGGCAACACTGAAGCTTTCTTT. As protein: CASSLSPQGGNTEAFF.

Ten or more counts support this clonotype. This chain links TRBV19 with TRBJ1-2; 8 positions agree with TRBD1. The CDR3 covers 14 residues. J lost 3 bases, V lost 6 bases, and 6 bases had no gene match. Germline CDR1 and CDR2: LNHDA and SQIVND (reference sequence). CDR3 bases: TGTGCCAGTAGCGACAGGGGCGCATACTATGGCTACACCTTC. Translated: CASSDRGAYYGYTF. Together with reference TRBV19 and TRBJ1-2, the CDR3 gives the full variable domain: DGGITQSPKYLFRKEGQNVTLSCEQNLNHDAMYWYRQDPGQGLRLIYYSQIVNDFQKGDIAEGYSVSREKKESFPLTVTSAQKNPTAFYLCASSDRGAYYGYTFGSGTRLTVV.

This clonotype was counted ten times or more. The chain uses TRBV12-3 or TRBV12-4 and TRBJ1-1; 8 bases map to TRBD1. V gave up 5 bases and J gave up 4 bases; unmatched junction bases: 6. The CDR3 has 14 amino acids. In DNA form, the CDR3 reads TGTGCCAGCAGTCGGACAGGGTTAAGCACTGAAGCTTTCTTT. Translation: CASSRTGLSTEAFF.

This chain connects TRBV6-1 to TRBJ1-2; 8 nucleotides match TRBD1. The germline V gene encodes CDR1 MNHNS and CDR2 SASEGT. The CDR3 is made up of 15 amino acids. Trimming removed 7 bases from V and 2 bases from J; junction bases left unmatched: 9. Here the CDR3 DNA reads TGTGCCAGCATCGATCCAGGGGGCGCAAACTATGGCTACACCTTC. Protein product: CASIDPGGANYGYTF.

Notes on this clonotype: With a much larger clone just one base away, this may be a read error. A read error is likely, as this CDR3 ends without the conserved phenylalanine or tryptophan. This rearrangement joins TRBV7-3 to TRBJ1-2, with D perhaps matching TRBD1 (6 bases). From germline, CDR1 is SGHTA and CDR2 FQGTGA. The CDR3 extends over 13 amino acids. Trimming pared 4 bases from V and 8 bases from J, leaving 14 bases between. CDR3 sequence: CASSSTGRGGYTY. The DNA for the CDR3 is TGTGCCAGCAGCTCTACAGGGCGCGGGGGCTACACCTAC.

This clonotype was seen only a few times. V and J are TRBV28 and TRBJ1-3; no clear D. Germline CDR1 MDHEN, CDR2 SYDVKM. Trimming took 6 bases from V and 2 from J, leaving 17 bases between them. The CDR3 consists of 16 residues. The DNA of the CDR3 is TGTGCCAGCAGCTATATCGGAGGGAGGGCTGGAAACACCATATATTTT. It encodes CASSYIGGRAGNTIYF.

This clonotype was seen many times. The chain links TRBV12-3 or TRBV12-4 to TRBJ2-7; a weak D match, TRBD2 (6 bases). This CDR3 has 15 amino acids. V lost 1 base to trimming and J lost 2 bases, with 12 bases between them. CDR3 residues: CASSLGASATYEQYF. The CDR3 DNA reads TGTGCCAGCAGTTTAGGGGCTAGCGCTACCTACGAGCAGTACTTC.

This clonotype was recorded at least ten times. This chain links TRBV6-4 with TRBJ1-6; unclear D gene. Between the trimmed V and J ends, which lost 6 bases and 7 bases, there was a span of 10 bases. This CDR3 contains 13 residues. Per germline, CDR1 MRHNA and CDR2 SNTAGT. CDR3 loop: CASRSSPNSPLHF. The CDR3 coding sequence is TGTGCCAGCAGATCCAGCCCCAATTCACCCCTCCACTTT.